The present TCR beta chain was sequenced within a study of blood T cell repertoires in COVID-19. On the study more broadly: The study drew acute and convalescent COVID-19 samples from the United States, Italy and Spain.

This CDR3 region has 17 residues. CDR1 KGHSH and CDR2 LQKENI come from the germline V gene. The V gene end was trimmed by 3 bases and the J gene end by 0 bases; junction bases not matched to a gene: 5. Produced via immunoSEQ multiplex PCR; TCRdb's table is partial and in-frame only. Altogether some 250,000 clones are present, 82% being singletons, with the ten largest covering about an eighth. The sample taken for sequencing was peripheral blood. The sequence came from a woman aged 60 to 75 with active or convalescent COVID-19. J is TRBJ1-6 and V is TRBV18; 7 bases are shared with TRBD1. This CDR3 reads CASSPDRASSYNSPLHF. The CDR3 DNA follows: TGTGCCAGCTCACCTGACAGGGCTAGCTCCTATAATTCACCCCTCCACTTT.